This T cell receptor beta chain is drawn from a study of T cell responses to AZD1222 COVID-19 vaccine. The assay was immunoSEQ multiplex PCR, and TCRdb's table has in-frame clones only and misses some. The table has roughly 150,000 clones, more than 75% seen once. General study findings and limits: Of the AZD1222 recipients, only five to seven were seropositive at baseline. Among the donors, most were white British and more were female, and clonal diversity was possibly underestimated.

The study pooled second doses at about 4 or about 12 weeks. On this clone: What it binds is unknown.

The sequence derives from an adult who received the AZD1222 COVID-19 vaccine. This sample comprised peripheral blood, obtained 28 days after the second AZD1222 dose.

The CDR3 DNA reads TGTGCCAGCAGTTCCCGGGACAGGGTGGGTAGTGAGCCCCAGCATTTT. Translating gives CASSSRDRVGSEPQHF. This chain connects TRBV27 to TRBJ1-5, with TRBD1 matching 9 bases. V shed 4 bases, J shed 8 bases, and the junction held 12 bases outside the gene matches. Per the germline V gene, CDR1 is MNHEY and CDR2 is SMNVEV (reference sequence). The CDR3 is made up of 16 amino acids.